The rows below give T cell receptor beta chains drawn from one sample of a study of blood T cell repertoires in COVID-19. Produced via immunoSEQ multiplex PCR; TCRdb's table is partial and in-frame only. The repertoire holds more than 200,000 clones, around 88% seen once, with around 6.5% in the top ten. Sequencing was carried out using peripheral blood. The receptors shown here come from a woman between 25 and 40 years old with COVID-19, enrolled during active disease. CDR3s include the opening cysteine and the closing phenylalanine or tryptophan. Fields, in order: D gene, J gene, clone size, V gene, CDR3 protein, CDR3 DNA. The D gene is left open where the match is weak. Size tells how often a clone was seen (once, few, many) or the class of an expanded clone, and some rows leave it out.

D: TRBD1; J: TRBJ1-4; size: NA; V: TRBV5-6; CDR3: CASSLVAGGNEKLFF; DNA: TGTGCCAGCAGCTTGGTGGCAGGGGGTAATGAAAAACTGTTTTTT
D: TRBD2; J: TRBJ2-1; size: NA; V: TRBV5-4; CDR3: CASSLGTSGRNEQFF; DNA: TGTGCCAGCAGCCTGGGGACTAGCGGGAGGAATGAGCAGTTCTTC
D: NA; J: TRBJ1-3; size: NA; V: TRBV18; CDR3: CASSPTEVSGNTIYF; DNA: TGTGCCAGCTCACCGACAGAAGTCTCTGGAAACACCATATATTTT
D: NA; J: TRBJ1-1; size: NA; V: TRBV27; CDR3: CASSLSPPTGAMNTEAFF; DNA: TGTGCCAGCAGTTTATCCCCCCCAACAGGAGCCATGAACACTGAAGCTTTCTTT
D: TRBD1; J: TRBJ1-1; size: NA; V: TRBV24-1; CDR3: CATSEPGQGYSNTEAFF; DNA: TGTGCCACCAGTGAACCGGGACAGGGATATTCGAACACTGAAGCTTTCTTT
D: TRBD2; J: TRBJ2-1; size: NA; V: TRBV4-3; CDR3: CASSQDLGLAGGPSSYNEQFF; DNA: TGCGCCAGCAGCCAAGATCTCGGACTAGCGGGGGGGCCCAGCTCCTACAATGAGCAGTTCTTC
D: TRBD1; J: TRBJ1-2; size: few; V: TRBV27; CDR3: CASSTVTGGVYGYTF; DNA: TGTGCCAGCAGCACAGTAACAGGGGGCGTTTATGGCTACACCTTC
D: NA; J: TRBJ2-2; size: NA; V: TRBV6-2/TRBV6-3; CDR3: CASSTLQVSGELFF; DNA: TGTGCCAGCAGTACACTACAGGTATCCGGGGAGCTGTTTTTT
D: NA; J: TRBJ2-5; size: NA; V: TRBV21-1; CDR3: CASSPGREGKETQYF; DNA: TGTGCCAGCAGCCCCGGCAGGGAAGGCAAAGAGACCCAGTACTTC
D: NA; J: TRBJ2-7; size: NA; V: TRBV7-6; CDR3: CASSLAWGGDSYEQYF; DNA: TGTGCCAGCAGCTTAGCGTGGGGGGGCGACTCCTACGAGCAGTACTTC
D: TRBD1; J: TRBJ1-2; size: NA; V: TRBV4-1; CDR3: CASSQQTRDRGRFGYTF; DNA: TGCGCCAGCAGCCAGCAGACCCGGGACAGGGGGCGGTTTGGCTACACCTTC
D: NA; J: TRBJ1-2; size: NA; V: TRBV2; CDR3: CASSEAGPPTF; DNA: TGTGCCAGCAGTGAAGCGGGGCCCCCCACCTTC
D: NA; J: TRBJ1-1; size: NA; V: TRBV5-1; CDR3: CASTLAGGVTEAFF; DNA: TGCGCCAGCACCCTCGCGGGGGGCGTCACTGAAGCTTTCTTT
D: NA; J: TRBJ1-1; size: few; V: TRBV18; CDR3: CASSPWGGNTEAFF; DNA: TGTGCCAGCTCACCTTGGGGGGGGAACACTGAAGCTTTCTTT
D: TRBD2; J: TRBJ2-5; size: NA; V: TRBV11-2; CDR3: CASSLRGLAEQETQYF; DNA: TGTGCCAGCAGCTTGAGGGGACTAGCGGAACAAGAGACCCAGTACTTC
D: NA; J: TRBJ2-3; size: NA; V: TRBV9; CDR3: CASSVTRFPDTQYF; DNA: TGTGCCAGCAGCGTTACGAGGTTTCCAGATACGCAGTATTTT
D: TRBD1; J: TRBJ2-7; size: NA; V: TRBV6-5; CDR3: CASSYGQGASYEQYF; DNA: TGTGCCAGCAGTTACGGACAGGGGGCATCCTACGAGCAGTACTTC
D: NA; J: TRBJ2-1; size: NA; V: TRBV11-1; CDR3: CASSRQTDRNEQFF; DNA: TGTGCCAGCAGCCGTCAGACAGACCGCAATGAGCAGTTCTTC
D: NA; J: TRBJ1-5; size: few; V: TRBV6-2/TRBV6-3; CDR3: CASSLTTLSGATYSNQPQHF; DNA: TGTGCCAGCAGCCTCACGACCCTCAGTGGGGCGACTTATAGCAATCAGCCCCAGCATTTT
D: NA; J: TRBJ1-1; size: NA; V: TRBV5-6; CDR3: CASSLKTVVVEAFF; DNA: TGTGCCAGCAGCTTGAAAACAGTCGTGGTTGAAGCTTTCTTT
D: TRBD1; J: TRBJ2-5; size: NA; V: TRBV6-5; CDR3: CASSYSTGWTETQYF; DNA: TGTGCCAGCAGTTACTCGACAGGGTGGACGGAGACCCAGTACTTC
D: NA; J: TRBJ1-5; size: NA; V: TRBV6-5; CDR3: CASTTAGQPQHF; DNA: TGTGCCAGCACCACGGCAGGCCAGCCCCAGCATTTT
D: TRBD1; J: TRBJ1-1; size: NA; V: TRBV5-4; CDR3: CASSFGQGAVEAFF; DNA: TGTGCCAGCAGCTTCGGGCAGGGGGCGGTTGAAGCTTTCTTT